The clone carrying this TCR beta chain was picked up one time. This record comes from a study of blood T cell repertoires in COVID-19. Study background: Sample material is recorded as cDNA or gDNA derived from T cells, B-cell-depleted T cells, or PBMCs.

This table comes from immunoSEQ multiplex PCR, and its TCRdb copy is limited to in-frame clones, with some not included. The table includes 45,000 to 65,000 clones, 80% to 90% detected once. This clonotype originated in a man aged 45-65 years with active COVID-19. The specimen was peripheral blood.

The CDR3 here is CASSGGGAGVEEKLFF. The DNA for the CDR3 is TGTGCCAGTAGTGGCGGAGGGGCCGGCGTAGAGGAAAAACTGTTTTTT. The chain combines TRBV19 with TRBJ1-4; tentatively, D is TRBD1 (5 bases). The V and J ends lost 5 bases and 8 bases respectively, with 21 bases between them. This CDR3 region has 16 residues. Germline assignment: CDR1 LNHDA and CDR2 SQIVND (reference sequence). The entire variable domain, with the rest obtained from reference TRBV19 and TRBJ1-4, is as follows: DGGITQSPKYLFRKEGQNVTLSCEQNLNHDAMYWYRQDPGQGLRLIYYSQIVNDFQKGDIAEGYSVSREKKESFPLTVTSAQKNPTAFYLCASSGGGAGVEEKLFFGSGTQLSVL.